Sequencing of this TCR beta chain was carried out in a study of blood T cell repertoires in COVID-19. Study context: PBMCs, B-cell-depleted T cells, or T cells were the source of the cDNA or gDNA that made up the material.

The CDR3 covers 14 residues. The germline V gene has CDR1 SSHAT and CDR2 FNYEAQ (reference sequence). To note about this clone: A junction boundary mismatches the germline segment, possibly from a read error.

Repertoires were generated with immunoSEQ multiplex PCR, while TCRdb's copy carries only in-frame clones and drops some. The sample includes over 150,000 clones, roughly 80% of them seen just once. The receptor was derived from a man aged 45 to 65 who had recovered from COVID-19. This chain joins TRBV7-7 and TRBJ2-5, with 7 bases aligning to TRBD1. Material: PBMCs or T cells enriched from blood (not recorded which). DNA of the CDR3: TGTGCTAGCAGCCCACCTGGACAGGAAGAGACCCAGTACTTC. Encoded protein: CASSPPGQEETQYF.